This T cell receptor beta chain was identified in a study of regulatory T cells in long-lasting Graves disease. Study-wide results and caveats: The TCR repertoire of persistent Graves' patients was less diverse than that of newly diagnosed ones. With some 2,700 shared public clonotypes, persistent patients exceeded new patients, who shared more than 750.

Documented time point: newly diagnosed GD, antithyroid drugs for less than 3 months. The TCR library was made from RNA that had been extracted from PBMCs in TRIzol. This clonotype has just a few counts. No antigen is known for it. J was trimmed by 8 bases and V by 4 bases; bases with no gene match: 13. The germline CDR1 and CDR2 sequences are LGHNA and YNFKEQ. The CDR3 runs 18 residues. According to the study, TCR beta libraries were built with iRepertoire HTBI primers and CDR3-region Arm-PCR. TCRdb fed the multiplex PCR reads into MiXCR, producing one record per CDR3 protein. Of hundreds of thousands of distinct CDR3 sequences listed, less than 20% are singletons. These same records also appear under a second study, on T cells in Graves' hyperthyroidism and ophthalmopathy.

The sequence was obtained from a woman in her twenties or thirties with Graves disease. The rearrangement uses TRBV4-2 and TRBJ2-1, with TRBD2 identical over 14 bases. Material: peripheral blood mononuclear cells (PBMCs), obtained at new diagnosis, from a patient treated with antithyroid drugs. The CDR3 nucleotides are TGTGCCAGCAGCCTCCGACCGCCGACTAGCGGGAGGGGCTATGAGCAGTTCTTC. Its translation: CASSLRPPTSGRGYEQFF.